This TCR beta chain was documented in a study of T cells in Graves' hyperthyroidism and ophthalmopathy. In its sample, this clonotype was seen many times. Its antigen remains unidentified. It was RNA transcripts that yielded the amplified TCR beta CDR3 regions. RT-PCR in the first round (using the HTBI primer set) targeted the TCR CDR3. TCRdb called the multiplex PCR reads again in MiXCR, with one record for every CDR3 protein. The sample includes about 620,000 distinct CDR3 sequences, around 15% seen only once; the top ten take around 4%. Exclusions: uncontrolled infection, other autoimmune disease, pregnancy, lactation. Whole-study findings and limits: Ophthalmopathy and stable hyperthyroidism were separated by a 13 V-J model. Prediction of ophthalmopathy progression came a median roughly 6.6 months pre-onset.

This receptor was taken from a woman under 40 with Graves' hyperthyroidism. The sequenced sample consisted of blood.

The CDR3 spells CASSIRPGHLPEAFF. DNA of the CDR3: TGTGCCAGCAGCATCAGACCGGGACACTTGCCTGAAGCTTTCTTT. The chain links TRBV28 to TRBJ1-1, with D tentatively TRBD1 (6 bases). The CDR3 runs 15 residues. Germline loops: CDR1 MDHEN, CDR2 SYDVKM. V dropped 6 bases and J dropped 6 bases, with 20 bases sitting between them.